The 12 T cell receptor beta chains presented below share a single source sample, sequenced in a study of early stage breast cancer tumors. Measured with immunoSEQ multiplex PCR; TCRdb has only the in-frame clones, and not every one. The top ten clones hold about 7% of a sample with about 41,000 clones, around 69% of them seen once. Sequences were obtained from blood. The receptors stem from a person in their fifties with breast cancer.

The CDR3 bases are TGTGCCAGCAGCTCCCCACCCAGCGGGGGGAGGTACAATGAGCAGTTCTTC. Residues: CASSSPPSGGRYNEQFF. The chain couples TRBV7-9 to TRBJ2-1, with 9 bases identical to TRBD2. Germline trimming cut 4 bases from V and 4 bases from J; bases unmatched to any gene: 11. The CDR3 spans 17 residues. Per the germline V gene, CDR1 is SEHNR and CDR2 is FQNEAQ (reference sequence).

A single count supports this clone. The rearrangement links TRBV6-5 to TRBJ1-3; the D gene is possibly TRBD1 (5 bases). The CDR3 runs 15 residues. CDR1 is MNHEY, CDR2 SVGAGI, per germline. V was pared by 2 bases and J by 4 bases, with 12 bases between. CDR3 DNA: TGTGCCAGCAGTTACGCCGCAGGGCGAGGAAACACCATATATTTT. Residues: CASSYAAGRGNTIYF.

This chain links TRBV5-1 with TRBJ2-2, with TRBD2 identical over 10 bases. The CDR3 has 15 residues. Germline assignment: CDR1 SGHRS and CDR2 YFSETQ. The V and J ends lost 0 bases and 5 bases, in that order; junction bases with no gene match: 1. CDR3 nucleotides: TGCGCCAGCAGCTTGGTAGCGGGAGGTACCGGGGAGCTGTTTTTT. This codes for CASSLVAGGTGELFF. The whole variable domain, remainder taken from reference TRBV5-1 and TRBJ2-2, is KAGVTQTPRYLIKTRGQQVTLSCSPISGHRSVSWYQQTPGQGLQFLFEYFSETQRNKGNFPGRFSGRQFSNSRSEMNVSTLELGDSALYLCASSLVAGGTGELFFGEGSRLTVL.

This chain connects TRBV5-1 to TRBJ2-7; tentative D call: TRBD2 (6 bases). This CDR3 has 15 amino acids. CDR1 SGHRS and CDR2 YFSETQ come from the germline V gene. V was trimmed by 0 bases and J by 7 bases, leaving 17 bases between them. CDR3 loop: CASSLDFGGDREQYV. CDR3 coding DNA: TGCGCCAGCAGCTTGGACTTTGGAGGGGATCGGGAGCAGTACGTC.

This clone showed up just a few times. The rearrangement joins TRBV19 to TRBJ1-6; tentatively, D is TRBD1 (5 bases). CDR1 and CDR2 (germline): LNHDA, SQIVND (reference sequence). The CDR3 has 11 amino acids. The CDR3 region is CACGGESPLHF. The CDR3 nucleotides are TGTGCGTGCGGGGGGGAATCACCCCTCCACTTT.

The V and J genes are TRBV7-2 and TRBJ2-3, with D perhaps matching TRBD2 (5 bases). Trimming shortened V by 5 bases and J by 0 bases, and 15 bases separated the two germline ends. The CDR3 is made up of 16 amino acids. Per the germline V gene, CDR1 is SGHTA and CDR2 is FQGNSA. The chain's CDR3 is CASSPMGVTSTDTQYF. In DNA form, the CDR3 reads TGTGCCAGCAGCCCCATGGGAGTTACTAGCACAGATACGCAGTATTTT.

This chain connects TRBV6-5 to TRBJ2-2, with 7 bases lining up with TRBD2. The CDR3 length is 15 residues. CDR1 is MNHEY and CDR2 is SVGAGI in the germline V gene. Trimming at V came to 3 bases and at J to 5 bases, leaving 6 bases not matched to a gene. Written as DNA, the CDR3 is TGTGCCAGCAGTTATTGGCAGGGAGGGACCGGGGAGCTGTTTTTT. It yields the protein CASSYWQGGTGELFF.

The J gene is TRBJ1-2, the V gene TRBV6-5; 7 bases agree with TRBD1. The CDR3 consists of 12 residues. Germline V gene sequence: CDR1 MNHEY, CDR2 SVGAGI. J gave up 7 bases and V 8 bases, and 7 bases lay outside the gene matches. The CDR3 region has the DNA TGTGCCAGCCGAAAGGAGGGGGCTGGCTACACCTTC. Its protein is CASRKEGAGYTF.

The rearrangement links TRBV6-5 to TRBJ1-2; a possible D gene is TRBD1 (6 bases). The V and J ends lost 6 bases and 8 bases respectively, with 16 bases between them. Per the germline V gene, CDR1 is MNHEY and CDR2 is SVGAGI. This CDR3 is built from 13 residues. In DNA form, the CDR3 reads TGTGCCAGCAGATCCGGACAGTTCTCAGGCTACACCTTC. Protein product: CASRSGQFSGYTF.

The chain employs TRBV27 and TRBJ1-1; 8 bases match TRBD1. Germline lookup yields CDR1 MNHEY and CDR2 SMNVEV (reference sequence). CDR3 length equals 15 residues. J was trimmed by 1 base and V by 4 bases; bases with no gene match: 5. The CDR3 bases are TGTGCCAGCAGTTCCACCGGGACAGGGAACACTGAAGCTTTCTTT. Amino acid sequence: CASSSTGTGNTEAFF.

The rearrangement uses TRBV21-1 and TRBJ2-3; the table's D call of TRBD2 was not tested on the DNA. TRBV21-1 is recorded as a pseudogene. The CDR3 covers 17 residues. The CDR3 region is CASSPTTSGGLSDTQYF. CDR3 in DNA: TGTGCCAGCAGCCCGACGACTAGCGGGGGCCTCTCGGATACGCAGTATTTT.

The chain has TRBV7-2 and TRBJ1-1; D is unclear. V was pared by 5 bases and J by 0 bases, with 16 bases between. The CDR3 runs to 16 residues. Germline V gene lookup returns CDR1 SGHTA and CDR2 FQGNSA. CDR3 bases: TGTGCCAGCAGCCCACCCGGCGGACTCCTGAACACTGAAGCTTTCTTT. Its protein product is CASSPPGGLLNTEAFF.